This T cell receptor (beta chain) was captured by sequencing in a study of identical twins. Findings and limits, study-wide: Part of the zero-insertion signal could reflect confounding by invariant MAIT and iNKT cells.

Trimming took 5 bases from V and 7 from J; bases not matched to a gene: 10. The germline V gene encodes CDR1 SGHTA and CDR2 FQGTGA. The CDR3 is 16 residues long. TCRdb called the 5' RACE reads again in MiXCR, with one record for every CDR3 protein. The sample lists more than 600,000 distinct CDR3 sequences; about 18% were seen once. A remark on this clonotype: Its antigen remains unknown.

The same specimen was also included in a second study, on T cells expressing NK-cell markers. From that study: In several experiments, an anti-gamma-delta TCR antibody restricted sorting to alpha-beta TCR T cells. Whether expanded NKG2C+ T cell clones were HCMV-specific remained unclear.

This chain connects TRBV7-3 to TRBJ2-5; 13 bases are shared with TRBD2. Sequencing was done on a sample of PBMCs. The sequence was collected from a woman under 30 in good health. CDR3: CASSPWTSGGPWTQYF. The DNA of the CDR3 is TGTGCCAGCAGCCCTTGGACTAGCGGGGGCCCTTGGACCCAGTACTTC.